This T cell receptor (beta chain) was sequenced during a study of blood T cell repertoires in COVID-19. About the study: COVID-19 samples collected from the United States, Italy and Spain covered acute and convalescent phases.

The V and J ends lost 2 bases and 4 bases respectively, with 12 bases between them. This CDR3 is 14 amino acids long. Per the germline V gene, CDR1 is SGHVS and CDR2 is FNYEAQ. Methods used by the authors: Counts of nucleated cells, estimated from reference gene primer amplification, were obtained. This table comes from immunoSEQ multiplex PCR, and its TCRdb copy is limited to in-frame clones, with some not included. V and J calls and clone size are given by that table; D and trimming were obtained from the DNA. Of 150,000 to 200,000 clones detected, more than 90% appear once; the ten largest clones hold 15% to 20%.

The chain carries TRBV7-6 and TRBJ2-7; a possible D gene is TRBD2 (5 bases). The clonotype originates from a man in his fifties or sixties with active or convalescent COVID-19. The sample was peripheral blood. DNA for the CDR3: TGTGCCAGCAGCTTAACGGGGAGAGTTTACGAGCAGTACTTC. Its translation: CASSLTGRVYEQYF.